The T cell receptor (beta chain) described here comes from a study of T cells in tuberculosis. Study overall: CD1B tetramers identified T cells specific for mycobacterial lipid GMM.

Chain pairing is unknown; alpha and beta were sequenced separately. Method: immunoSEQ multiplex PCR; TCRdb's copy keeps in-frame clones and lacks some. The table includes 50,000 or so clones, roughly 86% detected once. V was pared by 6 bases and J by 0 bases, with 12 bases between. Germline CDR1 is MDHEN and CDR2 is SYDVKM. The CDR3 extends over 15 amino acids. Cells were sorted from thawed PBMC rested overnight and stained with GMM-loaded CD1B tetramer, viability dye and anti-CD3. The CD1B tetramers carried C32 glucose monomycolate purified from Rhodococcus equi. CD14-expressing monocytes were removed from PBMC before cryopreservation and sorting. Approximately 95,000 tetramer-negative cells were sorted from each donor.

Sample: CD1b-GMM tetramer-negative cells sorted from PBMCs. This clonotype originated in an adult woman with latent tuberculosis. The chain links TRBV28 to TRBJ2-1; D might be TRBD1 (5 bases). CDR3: CASRIRANSYNEQFF. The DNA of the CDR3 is TGTGCCAGCAGGATCAGGGCAAACTCCTACAATGAGCAGTTCTTC.